This TCR beta chain came from a study of T cell responses to AZD1222 COVID-19 vaccine. Sequencing was performed with immunoSEQ multiplex PCR; in TCRdb, only in-frame clones are kept and a portion is missing. The sample includes 90,000 to 110,000 clones, around 90% seen only once; the top ten take roughly 13%. CDR1 and CDR2 (germline): SNHLY, FYNNEI. V lost 2 bases, J lost 0 bases, and 11 bases lay in between. CDR3 length: 15 residues. V usage is TRBV2 and J usage is TRBJ2-7; D gene uncertain. The sample in question was peripheral blood, obtained on day 0 of MenACWY control vaccination. The source of this sequence is an adult in good health. The CDR3 bases are TGTGCCAGCAGTGAATTCACTTTCCCCTCCTACGAGCAGTACTTC. Protein: CASSEFTFPSYEQYF. Drawing the rest from reference TRBV2 and TRBJ2-7, the complete variable domain is EPEVTQTPSHQVTQMGQEVILRCVPISNHLYFYWYRQILGQKVEFLVSFYNNEISEKSEIFDDQFSVERPDGSNFTLKIRSTKLEDSAMYFCASSEFTFPSYEQYFGPGTRLTVT.